This TCR beta chain is drawn from a study of cytomegalovirus exposure and HLA in healthy donors. Study-wide results and caveats: A list of 150 or so TCR beta chains associated with cytomegalovirus was given.

Primers for the PCR totalled 60 Vbeta and 13 Jbeta. Produced via immunoSEQ multiplex PCR; TCRdb's table is partial and in-frame only. The sample includes approximately 150,000 clones, around two thirds of them seen just once. Note on this clone: Its antigen is not identified.

Donors consisted of healthy bone marrow donors. These donors counted as nominally healthy when sampled, but unrecorded immune exposures were likely. This CDR3 is 14 amino acids long. Germline values: CDR1 SGDLS, CDR2 YYNGEE. V lost 0 bases, J lost 7 bases, and 13 bases lay in between. The chain recombines TRBV9 with TRBJ1-1, with a weak D call TRBD1 (6 bases). Specimen: PBMCs. This clonotype was obtained from a male donor in good health and CMV-seronegative. CDR3 amino acids: CASSVEHRDGEAFF. The CDR3 nucleotides are TGTGCCAGCAGCGTAGAACACAGGGATGGTGAAGCTTTCTTT. Full variable domain (remainder filled in from reference TRBV9 and TRBJ1-1): DSGVTQTPKHLITATGQRVTLRCSPRSGDLSVYWYQQSLDQGLQFLIQYYNGEERAKGNILERFSAQQFPDLHSELNLSSLELGDSALYFCASSVEHRDGEAFFGQGTRLTVV.